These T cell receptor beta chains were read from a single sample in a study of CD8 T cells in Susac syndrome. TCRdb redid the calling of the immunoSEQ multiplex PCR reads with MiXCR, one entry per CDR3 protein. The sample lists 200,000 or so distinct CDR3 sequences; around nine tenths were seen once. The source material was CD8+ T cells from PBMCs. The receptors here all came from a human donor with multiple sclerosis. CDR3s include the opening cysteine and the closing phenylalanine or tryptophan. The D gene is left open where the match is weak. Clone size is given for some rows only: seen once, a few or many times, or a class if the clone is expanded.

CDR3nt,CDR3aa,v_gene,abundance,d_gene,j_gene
TGTGCCAGCGGGCGGGAGGGGTACAATGAGCAGTTCTTC,CASGREGYNEQFF,TRBV7-2,-,TRBD2,TRBJ2-1
TGTGCTAGTGGCGAGGGGGGCACTGAAGCTTTCTTT,CASGEGGTEAFF,TRBV12-5,-,-,TRBJ1-1
TGCAGTGCTAGAATAGCTGCTAACTATGGCTATACCTTC,CSARIAANYGYTF,TRBV20-1,-,-,TRBJ1-2
TGTGCCAGCAGTGCTAGCGGCCAAGAGACCCAGTACTTC,CASSASGQETQYF,TRBV27,-,TRBD2,TRBJ2-5
TGTGCCAGCAGTCCCATGACAGGGCGCGAAGCTTTCTTT,CASSPMTGREAFF,TRBV6-5,-,TRBD1,TRBJ1-1
TGTGCCAGCAGCCCGGGGCACACTGAAGCTTTCTTT,CASSPGHTEAFF,TRBV13,-,-,TRBJ1-1
TGTGCCAGCAGTCTCTCGGGGGGGGTGAGAGATACGCAGTATTTT,CASSLSGGVRDTQYF,TRBV6-6,-,TRBD2,TRBJ2-3
TGTGCCAGCAGCTTGAAATGCTACGAGCAGTACTTC,CASSLKCYEQYF,TRBV7-3,once,-,TRBJ2-7
TGTGCTAGTGGGTTTAACACTGAAGCTTTCTTT,CASGFNTEAFF,TRBV12-5,-,-,TRBJ1-1
TGTGCCAGCAGCGTAGGGGGGGGAACCTTCGAAGAGACCCAGTACTTC,CASSVGGGTFEETQYF,TRBV9,-,TRBD2,TRBJ2-5
TGCGCCAGCAGTCAATCTACGGCAGGTAAATCCTACGAGCAGTACTTC,CASSQSTAGKSYEQYF,TRBV23-1,-,-,TRBJ2-7
TGTGCCAGCGCGGGGTTGCTTGGCGAGCAGTACTTC,CASAGLLGEQYF,TRBV11-2,-,-,TRBJ2-7
TGCAGCGTTGAAACAGGGGAAAATGAAAAACTGTTTTTT,CSVETGENEKLFF,TRBV29-1,-,TRBD1,TRBJ1-4
TGTGCCAGCACGGACGGCCGCAGGGAGCAGTTCTTC,CASTDGRREQFF,TRBV27,once,-,TRBJ2-1
TGTGCCAGTAGTATAGTGGCGAGGTACAAGACAAAGGACCAGCCCCAGCATTTT,CASSIVARYKTKDQPQHF,TRBV19,-,-,TRBJ1-5
TGTGCCAGCAGCCAAGGGCCCCGAACAGGCTCTAATGAAAAACTGTTTTTT,CASSQGPRTGSNEKLFF,TRBV4-2,-,-,TRBJ1-4
TGTGCCAGCAGCTCCACCGCGGACAGTACCGGGGAGCTGTTTTTT,CASSSTADSTGELFF,TRBV11-3,-,-,TRBJ2-2
TGTGCCAGTGGCTTTTCTGAGTTCGGCCAAGAGACCCAGTACTTC,CASGFSEFGQETQYF,TRBV5-4,-,-,TRBJ2-5
TGCGCCAGCAGCCAAGATCATTATACGACCGTGCAGTACTTC,CASSQDHYTTVQYF,TRBV4-1,once,-,TRBJ2-7
TGTGCCAGCAGCCCCGGACCTTGGGAAATGGATCGCAATGAGCAGTTCTTC,CASSPGPWEMDRNEQFF,TRBV3-1,-,-,TRBJ2-1
TGTGCCAGCAGCTTAAGGGACAGCAAGTTCTCCTACGAGCAGTACTTC,CASSLRDSKFSYEQYF,TRBV7-9,-,TRBD1,TRBJ2-7
TGTGCCAGTAGTATAGACAGGGGACCTCAGCCCCAGCATTTT,CASSIDRGPQPQHF,TRBV19,-,-,TRBJ1-5
TGTGCCAGCGGCGCAGGGGGCTACGAGCAGTACTTC,CASGAGGYEQYF,TRBV6-2/TRBV6-3,-,TRBD1,TRBJ2-7
TGTGCCAGCAGCTTAGTAGGGCCTAGCGGGGACCGGAGAACCCAGTACTTC,CASSLVGPSGDRRTQYF,TRBV7-8,-,TRBD2,TRBJ2-5
TGTGCCAGCAGCTTATTTGGGACACCTACGAACACCGGGGAGCTGTTTTTT,CASSLFGTPTNTGELFF,TRBV7-9,-,-,TRBJ2-2
TGTGCCAGCAGCTTAGCGCAGGGTCTGGAGACCCAGTACTTC,CASSLAQGLETQYF,TRBV7-8,-,-,TRBJ2-5
TGTGCCACCAGCCTACCCGCCCAGCCTAACTATGGCTACACCTTC,CATSLPAQPNYGYTF,TRBV15,-,-,TRBJ1-2
TGCAGCGTTGAACAAGCGGGCAATGAGCAGTTCTTC,CSVEQAGNEQFF,TRBV29-1,-,-,TRBJ2-1
TGTGCCAGCAGCTCTCTGGACAGGCCAGACAATGAGCAGTTCTTC,CASSSLDRPDNEQFF,TRBV7-9,once,TRBD1,TRBJ2-1
TGCAGCGCCGTTGGGCTCGAGGACACTGAAGCTTTCTTT,CSAVGLEDTEAFF,TRBV29-1,-,-,TRBJ1-1
TGTGCCAGCAGCCATGTGGGTGAAGCCAAAAACATTCAGTACTTC,CASSHVGEAKNIQYF,TRBV3-1,-,-,TRBJ2-4
TGTGCCAGCGGGGTCCGGTGGACAGGGAGGTCGGACGACAATGAGCAGTTCTTC,CASGVRWTGRSDDNEQFF,TRBV12-3/TRBV12-4,-,TRBD1,TRBJ2-1
TGTGCCAGCAGCGGGGCCCCCGAGCGTTTACCCTACGAGCAGTACTTC,CASSGAPERLPYEQYF,TRBV5-6,-,-,TRBJ2-7
TGCAGTGCTAGAGATCTTCAGCCCGGCGGGGTTTTCACAGATACGCAGTATTTT,CSARDLQPGGVFTDTQYF,TRBV20-1,-,-,TRBJ2-3
TGTGCCAGCACCCCTCGCGGGGGGTTCGAGGAAAATGAGCAGTTCTTC,CASTPRGGFEENEQFF,TRBV5-6,-,TRBD2,TRBJ2-1
TGTGCCAGTGACACTGCGGTAAGCTCCTACAATGAGCAGTTCTTC,CASDTAVSSYNEQFF,TRBV9,-,-,TRBJ2-1
TGTGCCAGCAGCGTGGGAGGGGTGCCGCTCGACGAGCAGTACTTC,CASSVGGVPLDEQYF,TRBV9,-,TRBD2,TRBJ2-7
TGCAGCGTTTGTTGGGACACGAACACTGAAGCTTTCTTT,CSVCWDTNTEAFF,TRBV29-1,-,-,TRBJ1-1
TGTGCCAGCAGCTTGGGCGGGGGGGCCCCGGGCGGGGAGCTGTTTTTT,CASSLGGGAPGGELFF,TRBV5-6,-,TRBD2,TRBJ2-2
TGTGCCAGCAGCTTCGCGGGGACGGAGACCCAGTACTTC,CASSFAGTETQYF,TRBV7-8,-,-,TRBJ2-5
TGTGCCAGCAGCGTAGATGGAGGGACTAACTATGGCTACACCTTC,CASSVDGGTNYGYTF,TRBV9,-,-,TRBJ1-2
TGTGCCAGCAGCCCCCCCGGTGGCGTTCTCTCTGGAAACACCATATATTTT,CASSPPGGVLSGNTIYF,TRBV7-9,-,-,TRBJ1-3
TGCGCCAGCAGCCACACCGGGACAGACATTTCCTACAATGAGCAGTTCTTC,CASSHTGTDISYNEQFF,TRBV4-1,-,TRBD1,TRBJ2-1
TGCGCCAGCCGCCCAGCTACTCTCTATGGCTACACCTTC,CASRPATLYGYTF,TRBV23-1,-,-,TRBJ1-2
TGTGCCACCAGTGATCGGACCGGGTACGAGCAGTACTTC,CATSDRTGYEQYF,TRBV24-1,few,-,TRBJ2-7
TGCGCCAGCAGCTTGGAAACAAATACGCAGTATTTT,CASSLETNTQYF,TRBV5-1,-,-,TRBJ2-3
TGTGCCAGCAGTTTAGGGGGGGCCAACGAGCAGTACTTC,CASSLGGANEQYF,TRBV27,-,-,TRBJ2-7
TGTGCCAGTAGTACCTCTCCCCCGAATGAGCAGTTCTTC,CASSTSPPNEQFF,TRBV19,-,-,TRBJ2-1
TGTGCCAGCAGCCACGGGGGTACTTCCACCGGGGAGCTGTTTTTT,CASSHGGTSTGELFF,TRBV7-3,-,-,TRBJ2-2
TGTGCCAGCAGCTTAGGTTTGGTGGGGTCGACAGATACGCAGTATTTT,CASSLGLVGSTDTQYF,TRBV11-3,once,-,TRBJ2-3
TGTAGTGTTCGCGGAACGGAGGAGGTGGAGACCCAGTACTTC,CSVRGTEEVETQYF,TRBV20-1,-,-,TRBJ2-5
TGTGCCAGCAGCGACGACAGGGAGGGAACCGGGGAGCTGTTTTTT,CASSDDREGTGELFF,TRBV9,-,-,TRBJ2-2